This entry lists 27 T cell receptor beta chains sequenced from one sample in a study of siplizumab effects on memory and regulatory T cells. The protocol was immunoSEQ multiplex PCR, while the TCRdb copy is restricted to in-frame clones and leaves out a portion. Of about 100,000 clones in the sample, 94% were seen once. Sequenced: non-Treg CD4+ T cells sorted from blood. The receptors here all came from a human donor in good health.

The J gene is TRBJ2-3, the V gene TRBV9; TRBD1 or TRBD2 may be the D gene (10 bases each). The CDR3 covers 22 residues. Trimming cost V 0 bases and J 0 bases, with 29 bases left between them. Germline CDR1 SGDLS, CDR2 YYNGEE. The CDR3 loop is CASSVVGQGGLAGVGSTDTQYF. CDR3 nucleotides: TGTGCCAGCAGCGTAGTCGGACAGGGGGGGCTAGCGGGAGTAGGTAGCACAGATACGCAGTATTTT.

This clone was counted a single time. V and J are TRBV6-1 and TRBJ2-7, with 11 bases aligning to TRBD1. V dropped 4 bases and J dropped 2; count of bases not matched to a gene: 7. CDR3 size: 16 residues. CDR1 is MNHNS and CDR2 is SASEGT in the germline V gene. The CDR3 region is CASSGGTGGYPYEQYF. The CDR3 region has the DNA TGTGCCAGCAGTGGAGGGACAGGGGGTTACCCCTACGAGCAGTACTTC.

The CDR3 loop is CASSVGPGVGTDTQYF. The CDR3 nucleotides read TGTGCCAGCAGCGTAGGCCCAGGCGTGGGCACAGATACGCAGTATTTT. The chain links TRBV9 to TRBJ2-3, with unresolved D. The CDR3 extends over 16 amino acids. Deletions cut 0 bases from V and 1 base from J, with 12 bases between. Germline V gene lookup returns CDR1 SGDLS and CDR2 YYNGEE.

The rearrangement joins TRBV19 to TRBJ1-4; no firm D call. This CDR3 comprises 15 residues. Germline CDR1 and CDR2: LNHDA and SQIVND (reference sequence). V was trimmed by 5 bases and J by 7 bases, leaving 17 bases between them. Here the CDR3 reads CASSPRVLESEKLFF. For the CDR3, the DNA is TGTGCCAGTAGTCCTCGGGTCCTGGAGAGTGAAAAACTGTTTTTT.

The genes are TRBV6-1 and TRBJ1-1; D uncertain. The germline V and J ends were trimmed by 6 bases and 0 bases, with 8 bases remaining between them. CDR3 length: 13 residues. Germline V gene data show CDR1 as MNHNS and CDR2 as SASEGT. CDR3 DNA: TGTGCCAGCAGACTTGGTATGAACACTGAAGCTTTCTTT. Translation: CASRLGMNTEAFF.

V and J are TRBV5-1 and TRBJ2-4, with 10 positions matching TRBD1. The CDR3 spans 17 residues. V was pared by 3 bases and J by 7 bases, with 13 bases of the junction left unmatched. Per germline, CDR1 SGHRS and CDR2 YFSETQ. The CDR3 nucleotides are TGCGCCAGCAGCTACCAAGGGCGACAGGGGGCAGGGAACATTCAGTACTTC. This codes for CASSYQGRQGAGNIQYF.

The rearrangement joins TRBV7-9 to TRBJ2-5; 9 bases match TRBD2. The CDR3 length is 17 residues. Germline V lookup: CDR1 SEHNR, CDR2 FQNEAQ (reference sequence). The V and J ends lost 1 base and 5 bases, in that order; junction bases with no gene match: 11. CDR3 coding DNA: TGTGCCAGCAGCTTAGAAGTGGCGGGAGGGAGCTTGGAGACCCAGTACTTC. Translating gives CASSLEVAGGSLETQYF.

The gene calls are TRBV2 and TRBJ2-7, with D maybe TRBD2 (5 bases). CDR3 length: 13 residues. V dropped 6 bases and J dropped 2 bases, with 11 bases sitting between them. Germline values: CDR1 SNHLY, CDR2 FYNNEI. CDR3: CASRERPTYEQYF. CDR3 bases: TGTGCCAGCAGGGAGCGGCCAACCTACGAGCAGTACTTC. Full variable domain (rest looked up from reference TRBV2 and TRBJ2-7): EPEVTQTPSHQVTQMGQEVILRCVPISNHLYFYWYRQILGQKVEFLVSFYNNEISEKSEIFDDQFSVERPDGSNFTLKIRSTKLEDSAMYFCASRERPTYEQYFGPGTRLTVT.

This sequence joins TRBV28 and TRBJ2-3; D is unresolved. The CDR3 spans 16 residues. Germline CDR1 reads MDHEN; CDR2 reads SYDVKM. The V gene lost 6 bases and the J gene lost 2 bases, with 18 bases spanning the gap. DNA of the CDR3: TGTGCCAGCAGGCCCGGATTGGAACGGATCACAGATACGCAGTATTTT. Its protein product is CASRPGLERITDTQYF.

The chain joins TRBV11-3 to TRBJ2-1; D gene ambiguous. The CDR3 is 14 residues long. Deletions cut 1 base from V and 8 bases from J, with 12 bases between. The V gene's germline CDR1 is SGHNT and CDR2 YENEEA. CDR3 nucleotide sequence: TGTGCCAGCAGCTTAGGGGTTTTTCGGCATGAGCAGTTCTTC. Residues: CASSLGVFRHEQFF.

This chain uses TRBV9 with TRBJ2-2; D is uncertain. CDR1 is SGDLS, CDR2 YYNGEE, per germline. Trimming shortened V by 0 bases and J by 6 bases, and 9 bases separated the two germline ends. CDR3 size: 14 residues. The CDR3 reads CASSVEVRPGELFF. The CDR3 DNA reads as TGTGCCAGCAGCGTAGAGGTTAGGCCCGGGGAGCTGTTTTTT.

The chain carries TRBV19 and TRBJ2-7, with 7 nucleotides matching TRBD1. This CDR3 has 14 residues. Trimming at V came to 6 bases and at J to 0 bases, leaving 5 bases not matched to a gene. The germline V gene has CDR1 LNHDA and CDR2 SQIVND (reference sequence). CDR3: CASSPQGTSYEQYF. As DNA, the CDR3 is TGTGCCAGTAGCCCACAGGGGACCTCCTACGAGCAGTACTTC.

V usage is TRBV18 and J usage is TRBJ2-7; 10 bases are a match to TRBD1. CDR1 is KGHSH and CDR2 is LQKENI in the germline V gene. The CDR3 runs 13 residues. J was trimmed by 6 bases and V by 4 bases; bases with no gene match: 3. The CDR3: CASSLGQGSEQYF. DNA for the CDR3: TGTGCCAGCTCACTGGGACAGGGGAGCGAGCAGTACTTC.

V usage is TRBV2 and J usage is TRBJ2-1; 12 positions match TRBD2. This CDR3 has 14 amino acids. Germline V gives CDR1 SNHLY, CDR2 FYNNEI. V shed 4 bases and J 9 bases; nucleotides not matched to a gene: 4. The chain's CDR3 is CASSARTSGIEQFF. CDR3 coding DNA: TGTGCCAGCAGTGCAAGGACTAGCGGGATTGAGCAGTTCTTC.

The V and J genes are TRBV2 and TRBJ2-4, with 11 bases that match TRBD1. Germline loops: CDR1 SNHLY, CDR2 FYNNEI. J gave up 7 bases and V 8 bases, and 4 bases lay outside the gene matches. The CDR3 extends over 13 amino acids. CDR3 sequence reads: CASLRDRGNIQYF. Here the CDR3 DNA reads TGTGCCAGCCTACGGGACAGGGGGAACATTCAGTACTTC.

The chain recombines TRBV5-1 with TRBJ2-5, with a weak D call TRBD1 (6 bases). The CDR3 has 14 amino acids. CDR1 is SGHRS and CDR2 is YFSETQ in the germline V gene. Deletions cut 5 bases from V and 5 bases from J, with 16 bases between. CDR3 DNA sequence: TGCGCCAGCAGTGTGGACCTCACAGGGGAGACCCAGTACTTC. It is translated as CASSVDLTGETQYF. Looking up the rest from reference TRBV5-1 and TRBJ2-5 gives the full variable domain: KAGVTQTPRYLIKTRGQQVTLSCSPISGHRSVSWYQQTPGQGLQFLFEYFSETQRNKGNFPGRFSGRQFSNSRSEMNVSTLELGDSALYLCASSVDLTGETQYFGPGTRLLVL.

V gene TRBV25-1 combines with J gene TRBJ1-6; 10 nucleotides agree with TRBD1. V was pared by 4 bases and J by 9 bases, with 3 bases of the junction left unmatched. The length of the CDR3 is 14 residues. Germline CDR1 MGHDK, CDR2 SYGVNS. In nucleotides, the CDR3 is TGTGCCAGCAGTGTACGGGACAGGGGTTCACCCCTCCACTTT. Its protein is CASSVRDRGSPLHF. The complete variable domain, with remaining parts taken from reference TRBV25-1 and TRBJ1-6, reads EADIYQTPRYLVIGTGKKITLECSQTMGHDKMYWYQQDPGMELHLIHYSYGVNSTEKGDLSSESTVSRIRTEHFPLTLESARPSHTSQYLCASSVRDRGSPLHFGNGTRLTVT.

This chain connects TRBV27 to TRBJ1-6; no reliable D call. Germline CDR1 is MNHEY and CDR2 is SMNVEV (reference sequence). The V gene lost 1 base and the J gene lost 19 bases, with 17 bases spanning the gap. The CDR3 has 13 amino acids. This CDR3 is CASSLFGSAVTHF. As DNA, the CDR3 is TGTGCCAGCAGTTTATTTGGGTCGGCCGTTACGCACTTT.

The chain joins TRBV10-3 to TRBJ2-7; TRBD2 aligns across 7 bases. The CDR3 loop spans 15 amino acids. Germline V gives CDR1 ENHRY, CDR2 SYGVKD. The V segment lost 6 bases and the J segment 0 bases; nucleotides outside the gene matches: 8. CDR3 protein: CAISYGSGNSYEQYF. Here the CDR3 DNA reads TGTGCCATCAGCTATGGCAGCGGGAACTCCTACGAGCAGTACTTC.

Only one count was recorded for this clone. This rearrangement joins TRBV18 to TRBJ1-2, with D unclear. The CDR3 is made up of 12 amino acids. In germline, CDR1 is KGHSH, CDR2 LQKENI. Trimming stripped 2 bases from V and 7 bases from J, with 8 bases between. The CDR3, as DNA: TGTGCCAGCTCACCAGGGGTGTCTGGCTACACCTTC. This codes for CASSPGVSGYTF.

A note on this clone: Other nucleotide sequences from this sample produce the same CDR3. This chain uses TRBV5-1 with TRBJ2-5; D possibly corresponds to TRBD2 (5 bases). The CDR3 sequence is 11 residues long. Germline V lookup: CDR1 SGHRS, CDR2 YFSETQ. Between the trimmed V and J ends, which lost 7 bases and 2 bases, there was a span of 6 bases. The CDR3 coding sequence is TGCGCCAGCGCGGGTCAAGAGACCCAGTACTTC. This gives the protein CASAGQETQYF. Together with reference TRBV5-1 and TRBJ2-5, the CDR3 gives the full variable domain: KAGVTQTPRYLIKTRGQQVTLSCSPISGHRSVSWYQQTPGQGLQFLFEYFSETQRNKGNFPGRFSGRQFSNSRSEMNVSTLELGDSALYLCASAGQETQYFGPGTRLLVL.

The V gene is TRBV27, the J gene TRBJ1-2; possibly TRBD1 for D (6 bases). Trimming removed 6 bases from V and 4 bases from J, with 12 bases in between. There are 13 residues in the CDR3. CDR1 and CDR2 (germline): MNHEY, SMNVEV (reference sequence). The CDR3 DNA is TGTGCCAGCAGCCGGGACACCAGCTATGGCTACACCTTC. It encodes CASSRDTSYGYTF.

Only one count was recorded for this clone. The chain uses TRBV28 and TRBJ2-7; D is undetermined. The CDR3 sequence is 14 residues long. Germline V gene sequence: CDR1 MDHEN, CDR2 SYDVKM. V lost 5 bases and J lost 5, with 16 bases in between. Here the CDR3 DNA reads TGTGCCAGCAGTATAATCCAAGGTGGGAACGAGCAGTACTTC. Translating it yields CASSIIQGGNEQYF.

The chain employs TRBV11-1 and TRBJ1-3; 7 bases align to TRBD1. In germline, CDR1 is SGHAT, CDR2 FQDESV (reference sequence). V shed 5 bases and J 2 bases; nucleotides not matched to a gene: 6. The CDR3 runs to 15 residues. The CDR3, as DNA: TGTGCCAGCAGCCCTCGTGACAGGGCTGGAAACACCATATATTTT. It translates to CASSPRDRAGNTIYF.

The V and J genes are TRBV28 and TRBJ2-1; 10 nucleotides match TRBD2. Unmatched junction bases numbered 12, after V lost 5 bases and J lost 8 bases. Germline V gives CDR1 MDHEN, CDR2 SYDVKM. The CDR3 extends over 16 amino acids. The CDR3 region is CASSPMGSSGRDEQFF. In DNA form, the CDR3 reads TGTGCCAGCAGTCCAATGGGGTCTAGCGGGAGAGATGAGCAGTTCTTC.

The chain has TRBV7-9 and TRBJ1-4; D may be TRBD1 (5 bases). V lost 3 bases and J lost 5, with 10 bases in between. Germline values: CDR1 SEHNR, CDR2 FQNEAQ (reference sequence). CDR3 length: 14 amino acids. The CDR3: CASSFLGLNEKLFF. CDR3 DNA sequence: TGTGCCAGCAGCTTTCTGGGGCTGAATGAAAAACTGTTTTTT.

This clone was seen just once. The chain employs TRBV5-1 and TRBJ1-6; D call uncertain. Between the trimmed V and J ends, which lost 0 bases and 10 bases, there was a span of 5 bases. This CDR3 is 12 amino acids long. Germline V gene sequence: CDR1 SGHRS, CDR2 YFSETQ. As DNA, the CDR3 is TGCGCCAGCAGCTTGGATAGATCACCCCTCCACTTT. Its protein is CASSLDRSPLHF.